The rows below give T cell receptor beta chains drawn from one sample of a study of T cells in Graves' hyperthyroidism and ophthalmopathy. TCRdb called the multiplex PCR reads again in MiXCR, with one record for every CDR3 protein. The sample yields roughly 420,000 distinct CDR3 sequences, 15% to 19% seen once. The sequenced sample was blood. The receptors shown here come from a woman between 18 and 29 years old with Graves' hyperthyroidism. The conserved cysteine and the conserved F or W are not part of the CDR3 here. The order of the fields is J gene, clone size, V gene, CDR3 protein. Where a row states a size, it is once, few, many or the class of an expanded clone; other rows omit it.

TRBJ1-4 | many | TRBV28 | ASTLQGDEKLF
TRBJ2-7 | many | TRBV6-1 | ASSERTAYEQY
TRBJ2-3 | many | TRBV20-1 | SARGAGTDTQY
TRBJ1-1 | NA | TRBV12-3/TRBV12-4 | ASRRTGGEAF
TRBJ1-2 | many | TRBV5-1 | ASRLWTGGDGYT
TRBJ2-3 | once | TRBV6-1 | ASSSGGAATDTQY
TRBJ2-7 | few | TRBV19 | ASSTGQGFTYEQY
TRBJ2-1 | many | TRBV3-1 | ASSQGFHEQF
TRBJ2-3 | NA | TRBV6-4 | ASSDFRPWVTDTQY
TRBJ1-4 | many | TRBV18 | ASSWDGDPTNEKLF
TRBJ2-1 | NA | TRBV6-9 | ASSSRTSSSYNEQF
TRBJ1-6 | many | TRBV5-8 | ASTLGQGYSPLH
TRBJ2-1 | many | TRBV12-3/TRBV12-4 | ASSWGRLNEQF
TRBJ1-2 | NA | TRBV7-2 | ASSLSQMEGYSYT
TRBJ2-2 | many | TRBV9 | ASSGQVGTGELF
TRBJ2-3 | many | TRBV13 | ASSAIHTDLGRDTQY
TRBJ1-5 | NA | TRBV4-1 | ASSQNRDGNQPQH
TRBJ2-1 | many | TRBV20-1 | SARDTVGEQF
TRBJ2-1 | many | TRBV11-3 | ASSWLSMPEQF
TRBJ1-3 | NA | TRBV15 | ATSRDMETGNTIY
TRBJ2-1 | many | TRBV20-1 | SATPSGSDVNEQF
TRBJ2-7 | NA | TRBV5-5 | ASRWPGTYEQY
TRBJ1-2 | NA | TRBV20-1 | SARDETWGNYGYT
TRBJ2-7 | NA | TRBV3-1 | ASSWAASSYEQY
TRBJ1-5 | NA | TRBV19 | ASKGTYSNQPQH
TRBJ2-5 | many | TRBV19 | ASTSGGSQETQY
TRBJ1-2 | many | TRBV2 | ASRGGQGPSHGYT